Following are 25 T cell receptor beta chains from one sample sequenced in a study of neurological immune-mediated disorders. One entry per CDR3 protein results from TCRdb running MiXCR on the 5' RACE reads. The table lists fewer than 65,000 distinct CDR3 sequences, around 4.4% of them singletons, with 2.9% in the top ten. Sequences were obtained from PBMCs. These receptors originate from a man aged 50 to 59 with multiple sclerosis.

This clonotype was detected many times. The CDR3 reads CASSLGLYPGQKNIQYF. CDR3 bases: TGCGCCAGCAGCTTGGGACTATACCCGGGACAGAAAAACATTCAGTACTTC. The chain uses TRBV5-1 and TRBJ2-4, with 7 bases fitting TRBD1. Germline CDR1 reads SGHRS; CDR2 reads YFSETQ. The CDR3 extends over 17 amino acids. With 0 bases clipped from V and 4 bases from J, the junction kept 10 bases outside the gene matches.

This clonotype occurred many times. For the CDR3, the DNA is TGTGCCAGCAGCCCTCGGGGGTTAGACACTGAAGCTTTCTTT. Its protein is CASSPRGLDTEAFF. This chain connects TRBV3-1 to TRBJ1-1; D perhaps matches TRBD1 (5 bases). The V gene lost 4 bases and the J gene lost 3 bases, with 12 bases spanning the gap. Germline V gives CDR1 LGHDT, CDR2 YNNKEL (reference sequence). The CDR3 consists of 14 residues.

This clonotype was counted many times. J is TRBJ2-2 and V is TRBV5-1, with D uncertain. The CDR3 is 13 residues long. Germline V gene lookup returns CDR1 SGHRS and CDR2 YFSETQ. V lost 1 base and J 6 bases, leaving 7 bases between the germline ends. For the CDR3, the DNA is TGCGCCAGCAGCTTGCGGCGGTCCGGGGAGCTGTTTTTT. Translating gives CASSLRRSGELFF.

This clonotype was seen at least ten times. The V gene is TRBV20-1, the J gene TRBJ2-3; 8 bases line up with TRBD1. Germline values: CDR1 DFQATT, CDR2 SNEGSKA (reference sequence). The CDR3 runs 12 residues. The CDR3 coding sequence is TGCAGGCCCAGGGGGCGCATGGATACGCAGTATTTT. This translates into CRPRGRMDTQYF.

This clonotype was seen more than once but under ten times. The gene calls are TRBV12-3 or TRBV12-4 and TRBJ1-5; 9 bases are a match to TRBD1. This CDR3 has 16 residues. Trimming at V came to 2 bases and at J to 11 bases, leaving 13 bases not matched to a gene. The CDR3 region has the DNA TGTGCCAGCAGTTTATTATACACAGGGGGCGAGAAGGCCCAGCATTTT. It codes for CASSLLYTGGEKAQHF.

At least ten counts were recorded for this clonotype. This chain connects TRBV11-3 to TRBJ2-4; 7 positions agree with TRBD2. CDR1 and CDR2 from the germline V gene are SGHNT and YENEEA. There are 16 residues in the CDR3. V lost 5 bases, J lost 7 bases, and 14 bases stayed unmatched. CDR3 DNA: TGTGCCAGCAGCATGAGGGCGGGAGAAGCCGGGAACATTCAGTACTTC. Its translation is CASSMRAGEAGNIQYF.

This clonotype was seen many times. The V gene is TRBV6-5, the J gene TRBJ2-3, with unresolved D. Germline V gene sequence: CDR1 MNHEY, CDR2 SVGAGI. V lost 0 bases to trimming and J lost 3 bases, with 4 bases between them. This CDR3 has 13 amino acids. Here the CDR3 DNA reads TGTGCCAGCAGTTACTCCGAAACAGATACGCAGTATTTT. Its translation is CASSYSETDTQYF.

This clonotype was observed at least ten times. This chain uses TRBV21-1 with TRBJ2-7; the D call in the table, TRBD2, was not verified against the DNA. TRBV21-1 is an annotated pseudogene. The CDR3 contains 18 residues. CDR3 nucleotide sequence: TGTGCCAGCAGCCCGCGAGGGAAATTGGGCATTAGGCCCAACGAGCAGTACTTC. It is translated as CASSPRGKLGIRPNEQYF.

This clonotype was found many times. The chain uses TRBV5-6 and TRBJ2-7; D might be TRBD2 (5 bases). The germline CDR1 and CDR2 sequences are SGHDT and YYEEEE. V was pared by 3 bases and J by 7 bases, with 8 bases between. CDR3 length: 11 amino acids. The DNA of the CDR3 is TGTGCCAGCAGCTACCGGGATGAGCAGTACTTC. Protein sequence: CASSYRDEQYF.

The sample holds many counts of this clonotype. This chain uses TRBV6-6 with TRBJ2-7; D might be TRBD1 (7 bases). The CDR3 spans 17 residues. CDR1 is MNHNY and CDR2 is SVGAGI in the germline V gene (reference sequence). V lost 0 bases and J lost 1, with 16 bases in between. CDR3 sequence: CASSYSSPEGASYEQYF. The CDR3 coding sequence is TGTGCCAGCAGTTACTCCAGCCCGGAGGGGGCATCCTACGAGCAGTACTTC.

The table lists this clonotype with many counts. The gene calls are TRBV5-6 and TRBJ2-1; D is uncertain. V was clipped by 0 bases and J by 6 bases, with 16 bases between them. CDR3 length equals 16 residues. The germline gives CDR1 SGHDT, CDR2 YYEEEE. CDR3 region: CASSLGEWYKVNEQFF. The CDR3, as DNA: TGTGCCAGCAGCTTGGGAGAATGGTACAAGGTCAATGAGCAGTTCTTC. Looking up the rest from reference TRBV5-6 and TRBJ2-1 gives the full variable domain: DAGVTQSPTHLIKTRGQQVTLRCSPKSGHDTVSWYQQALGQGPQFIFQYYEEEERQRGNFPDRFSGHQFPNYSSELNVNALLLGDSALYLCASSLGEWYKVNEQFFGPGTRLTVL.

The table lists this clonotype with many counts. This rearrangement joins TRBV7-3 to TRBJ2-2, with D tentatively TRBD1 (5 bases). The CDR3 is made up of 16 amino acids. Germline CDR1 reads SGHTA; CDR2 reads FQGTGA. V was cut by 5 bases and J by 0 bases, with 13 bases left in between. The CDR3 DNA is TGTGCCAGCAGCCGACAGAGTCCTACGAACACCGGGGAGCTGTTTTTT. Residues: CASSRQSPTNTGELFF.

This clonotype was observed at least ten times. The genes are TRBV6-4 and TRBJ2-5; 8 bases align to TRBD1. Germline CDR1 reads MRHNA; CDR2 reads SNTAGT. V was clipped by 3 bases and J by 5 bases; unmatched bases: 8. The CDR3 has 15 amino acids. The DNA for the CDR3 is TGTGCCAGCAGTGAAGGCACAGGGGGAGAGGAGACCCAGTACTTC. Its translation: CASSEGTGGEETQYF.

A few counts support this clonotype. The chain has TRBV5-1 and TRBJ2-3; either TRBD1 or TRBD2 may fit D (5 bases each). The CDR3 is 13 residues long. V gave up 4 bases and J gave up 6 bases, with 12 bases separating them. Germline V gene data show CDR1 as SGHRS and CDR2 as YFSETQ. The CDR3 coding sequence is TGCGCCAGCAGCGGGGACGGGTGGGATACGCAGTATTTT. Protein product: CASSGDGWDTQYF. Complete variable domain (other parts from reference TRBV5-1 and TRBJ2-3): KAGVTQTPRYLIKTRGQQVTLSCSPISGHRSVSWYQQTPGQGLQFLFEYFSETQRNKGNFPGRFSGRQFSNSRSEMNVSTLELGDSALYLCASSGDGWDTQYFGPGTRLTVL.

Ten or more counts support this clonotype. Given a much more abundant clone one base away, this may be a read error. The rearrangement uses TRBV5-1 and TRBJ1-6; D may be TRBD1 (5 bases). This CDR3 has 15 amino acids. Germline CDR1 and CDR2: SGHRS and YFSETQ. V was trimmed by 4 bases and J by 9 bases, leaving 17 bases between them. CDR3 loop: CASSPEGKGTSPLHF. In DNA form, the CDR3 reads TGCGCCAGCAGCCCGGAGGGGAAGGGCACTTCACCCCTCCACTTT. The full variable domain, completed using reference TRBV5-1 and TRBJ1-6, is KAGVTQTPRYLIKTRGQQVTLSCSPISGHRSVSWYQQTPGQGLQFLFEYFSETQRNKGNFPGRFSGRQFSNSRSEMNVSTLELGDSALYLCASSPEGKGTSPLHFGNGTRLTVT.

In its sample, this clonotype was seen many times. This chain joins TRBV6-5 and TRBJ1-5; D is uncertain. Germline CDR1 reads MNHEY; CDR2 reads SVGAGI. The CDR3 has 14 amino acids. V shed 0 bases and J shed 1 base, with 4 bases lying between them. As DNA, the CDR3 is TGTGCCAGCAGTTACTCAAGGAGCAATCAGCCCCAGCATTTT. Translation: CASSYSRSNQPQHF.

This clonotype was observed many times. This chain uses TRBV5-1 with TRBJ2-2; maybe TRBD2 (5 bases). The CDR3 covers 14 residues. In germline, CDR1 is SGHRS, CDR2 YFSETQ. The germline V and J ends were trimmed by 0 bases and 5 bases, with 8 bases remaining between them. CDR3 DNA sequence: TGCGCCAGCAGCTTGGAACGGGAAACCGGGGAGCTGTTTTTT. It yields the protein CASSLERETGELFF.

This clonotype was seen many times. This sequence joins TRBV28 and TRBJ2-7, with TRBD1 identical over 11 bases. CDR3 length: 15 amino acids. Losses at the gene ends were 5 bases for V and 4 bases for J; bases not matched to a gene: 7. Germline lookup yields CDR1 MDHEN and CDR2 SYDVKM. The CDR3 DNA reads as TGTGCCAGCAGTGCAACGGACAGGGGGCCATACGAGCAGTACTTC. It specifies CASSATDRGPYEQYF. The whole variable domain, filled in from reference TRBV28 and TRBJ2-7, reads DVKVTQSSRYLVKRTGEKVFLECVQDMDHENMFWYRQDPGLGLRLIYFSYDVKMKEKGDIPEGYSVSREKKERFSLILESASTNQTSMYLCASSATDRGPYEQYFGPGTRLTVT.

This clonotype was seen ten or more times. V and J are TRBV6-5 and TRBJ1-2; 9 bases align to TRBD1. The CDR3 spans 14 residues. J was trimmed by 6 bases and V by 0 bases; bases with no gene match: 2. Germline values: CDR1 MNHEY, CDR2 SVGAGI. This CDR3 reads CASSYSWTGDGYTF. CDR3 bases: TGTGCCAGCAGTTACTCTTGGACAGGGGATGGCTACACCTTC.

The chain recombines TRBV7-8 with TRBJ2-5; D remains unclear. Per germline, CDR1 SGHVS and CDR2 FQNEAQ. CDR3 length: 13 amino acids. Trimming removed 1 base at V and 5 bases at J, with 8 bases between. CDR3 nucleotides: TGTGCCAGCAGCTTAGTGCAGGCCGAGACCCAGTACTTC. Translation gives CASSLVQAETQYF.

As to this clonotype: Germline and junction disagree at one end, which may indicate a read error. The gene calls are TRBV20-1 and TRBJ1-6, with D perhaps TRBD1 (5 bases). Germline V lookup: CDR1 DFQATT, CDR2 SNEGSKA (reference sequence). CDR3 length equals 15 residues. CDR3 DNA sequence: TGCAGTGCCGCCGGGACGGCGACGGTGAGGTCACCCCTCAACTTT. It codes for CSAAGTATVRSPLNF.

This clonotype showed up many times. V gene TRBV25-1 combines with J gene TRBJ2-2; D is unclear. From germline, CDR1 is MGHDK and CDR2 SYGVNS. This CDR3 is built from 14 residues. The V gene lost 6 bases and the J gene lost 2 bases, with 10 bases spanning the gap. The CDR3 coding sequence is TGTGCCAGCAGATCAGGTGGAAACACCGGGGAGCTGTTTTTT. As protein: CASRSGGNTGELFF.

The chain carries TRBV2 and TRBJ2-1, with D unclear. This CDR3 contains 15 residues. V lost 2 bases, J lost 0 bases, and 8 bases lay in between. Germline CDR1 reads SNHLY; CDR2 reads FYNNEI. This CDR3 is CASSESSISYNEQFF. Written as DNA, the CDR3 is TGTGCCAGCAGTGAAAGCTCGATCTCCTACAATGAGCAGTTCTTC.

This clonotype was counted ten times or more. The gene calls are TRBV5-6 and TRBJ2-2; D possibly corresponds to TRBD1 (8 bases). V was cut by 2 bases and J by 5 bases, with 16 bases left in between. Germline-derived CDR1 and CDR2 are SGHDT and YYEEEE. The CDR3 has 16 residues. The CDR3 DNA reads TGTGCCAGCAGCTTCCCGGACAGGGAGGGAACCGGGGAGCTGTTTTTT. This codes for CASSFPDREGTGELFF.

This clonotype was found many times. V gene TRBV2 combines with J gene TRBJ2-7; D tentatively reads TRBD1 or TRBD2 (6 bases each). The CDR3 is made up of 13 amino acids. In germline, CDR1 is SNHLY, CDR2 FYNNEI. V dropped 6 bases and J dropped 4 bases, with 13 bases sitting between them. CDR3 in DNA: TGTGCCAGCAGGGCCGGGGGCTTTTACGAGCAGTACTTC. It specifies CASRAGGFYEQYF.